The 14 T cell receptor beta chains given below trace back to one sample, sequenced in a study of blood T cell repertoires in COVID-19. Only in-frame clones appear in the TCRdb table, and some are missing; sequencing was by immunoSEQ multiplex PCR. The sample carries approximately 350,000 clones, 75% to 90% recorded once. Sequenced material: peripheral blood. All receptors come from a woman between 55 and 75 years old with COVID-19, enrolled during active disease.

V usage is TRBV29-1 and J usage is TRBJ1-2; 8 bases agree with TRBD1. There are 15 residues in the CDR3. The germline CDR1 and CDR2 sequences are SQVTM and ANQGSEA. Trimming at V came to 1 base and at J to 8 bases, leaving 12 bases not matched to a gene. CDR3 amino acids: CSVEVQGAISRGYTF. The CDR3, as DNA: TGCAGCGTTGAAGTCCAGGGGGCGATCTCCCGCGGCTACACCTTC.

This clone was seen only a few times. The chain combines TRBV4-2 with TRBJ1-5; D is possibly TRBD1 (5 bases). With 1 base removed from V and 0 bases from J, the gap between germline ends came to 10 bases. This CDR3 contains 16 residues. Germline-derived CDR1 and CDR2 are LGHNA and YNFKEQ. The CDR3 sequence is CASSQVTVYSNQPQHF. DNA of the CDR3: TGTGCCAGCAGCCAAGTGACAGTATATAGCAATCAGCCCCAGCATTTT.

The gene calls are TRBV3-1 (or the pseudogene TRBV3-2) and TRBJ1-5; unclear D gene. The CDR3 length is 16 residues. Trimming shortened V by 0 bases and J by 2 bases, and 11 bases separated the two germline ends. Germline CDR1 reads LGHDT; CDR2 reads YNNKEL (reference sequence). The CDR3 spells CASSQERRVGNQPQHF. The DNA for the CDR3 is TGTGCCAGCAGCCAAGAGCGTCGGGTGGGCAATCAGCCCCAGCATTTT.

CDR3 amino acids: CASSDQAAGSVSYTF. DNA for the CDR3: TGTGCCAGCAGTGACCAGGCGGCCGGGAGCGTGAGCTACACCTTC. J is TRBJ1-2 and V is TRBV2, with D unresolved. CDR3 length equals 15 residues. CDR1 is SNHLY, CDR2 FYNNEI, per germline. V lost 3 bases and J lost 9, with 20 bases in between.

This chain connects TRBV2 to TRBJ1-1, with TRBD1 matching over 9 bases. The CDR3 totals 14 residues. Looked up from germline, CDR1 is SNHLY and CDR2 is FYNNEI. Trimming removed 8 bases from V and 3 bases from J; junction bases left unmatched: 7. Here the CDR3 reads CASSSQGADTEAFF. DNA of the CDR3: TGTGCCAGCTCGTCACAGGGGGCTGACACTGAAGCTTTCTTT.

The V call is TRBV12-3 or TRBV12-4, the J call TRBJ1-1; weak D call: TRBD1 (6 bases). Trimming removed 6 bases at V and 7 bases at J, with 15 bases between. The CDR3 is made up of 13 amino acids. This chain's CDR3 is CASSQQQGSEAFF. Written as DNA, the CDR3 is TGTGCCAGCAGCCAACAACAGGGAAGTGAAGCTTTCTTT.

The DNA for the CDR3 is TGTGCCAGTAGTCCCGGGGGGGCCGGCACCGGGGAGCTGTTTTTT. It is translated as CASSPGGAGTGELFF. This sequence joins TRBV19 and TRBJ2-2, with TRBD2 matching over 8 bases. The CDR3 covers 15 residues. Trimming removed 5 bases from V and 4 bases from J; junction bases left unmatched: 6. Germline V gene sequence: CDR1 LNHDA, CDR2 SQIVND (reference sequence).

As regards this clone: The same CDR3 is also encoded by other DNA sequences in this sample. The chain has TRBV9 and TRBJ2-3; 7 nucleotides line up with TRBD2. J was trimmed by 1 base and V by 3 bases; bases with no gene match: 5. The germline gives CDR1 SGDLS, CDR2 YYNGEE. This CDR3 comprises 15 residues. CDR3 loop: CASSARGGGTDTQYF. CDR3 DNA: TGTGCCAGCAGCGCGCGTGGGGGGGGCACAGATACGCAGTATTTT.

This sequence joins TRBV7-9 and TRBJ1-2, with TRBD1 matching 9 bases. The germline V gene encodes CDR1 SEHNR and CDR2 FQNEAQ (reference sequence). The CDR3 is 14 residues long. Trimming at V came to 7 bases and at J to 3 bases, leaving 6 bases not matched to a gene. The CDR3 reads CASTRTGDYYGYTF. In nucleotides, the CDR3 is TGTGCCAGCACCAGGACAGGGGACTACTATGGCTACACCTTC.

The chain combines TRBV3-1 (or the pseudogene TRBV3-2) with TRBJ1-2; 7 bases are shared with TRBD1. V was clipped by 3 bases and J by 8 bases; unmatched bases: 6. CDR3 length equals 13 residues. CDR1 and CDR2 from the germline V gene are LGHDT and YNNKEL (reference sequence). CDR3 sequence reads: CASSQTGTGGYTF. In DNA form, the CDR3 reads TGTGCCAGCAGCCAGACAGGGACGGGAGGCTACACCTTC.

The CDR3 sequence: CASSLGGGKDSNQPQHF. In nucleotides, the CDR3 is TGTGCCAGCAGCTTAGGGGGGGGTAAGGATAGCAATCAGCCCCAGCATTTT. This chain links TRBV11-3 with TRBJ1-5, with D possibly TRBD1 on 5 matching bases. Germline assignment: CDR1 SGHNT and CDR2 YENEEA. This CDR3 has 17 residues. V was shortened by 1 base and J by 0 bases, with 13 bases between the two germline ends.

J is TRBJ2-5 and V is TRBV6-1, with 9 positions matching TRBD1. The length of the CDR3 is 15 residues. CDR1 MNHNS and CDR2 SASEGT come from the germline V gene. The trim removed 3 bases at V and 4 bases at J, leaving 6 bases unmatched. In DNA, the CDR3 is TGTGCCAGCAGTGAGGAGGCGGGACAGGGAGAGACCCAGTACTTC. This gives the protein CASSEEAGQGETQYF.

The rearrangement links TRBV30 to TRBJ1-5, with no clear D. The CDR3 has 14 amino acids. With 2 bases removed from V and 0 bases from J, the gap between germline ends came to 8 bases. Germline CDR1 reads GTSNPN; CDR2 reads SVGIG (reference sequence). CDR3 nucleotide sequence: TGTGCCTGGAGTACACAGACTAGCAATCAGCCCCAGCATTTT. It translates to CAWSTQTSNQPQHF. Variable domain in full (rest from reference TRBV30 and TRBJ1-5): SQTIHQWPATLVQPVGSPLSLECTVEGTSNPNLYWYRQAAGRGLQLLFYSVGIGQISSEVPQNLSASRPQDRQFILSSKKLLLSDSGFYLCAWSTQTSNQPQHFGDGTRLSIL.

The chain joins TRBV4-1 to TRBJ1-2, with D hard to call. The ends were cut back, 0 bases at V and 5 bases at J, with 7 bases in the middle. Germline V CDR1 and CDR2: MGHRA, YSYEKL. This CDR3 region has 13 residues. In DNA, the CDR3 is TGCGCCAGCAGCCAAGATCTTAATTATGGCTACACCTTC. Translating gives CASSQDLNYGYTF.